These 20 T cell receptor beta chains share one sample of origin, sequenced in a study of T cell responses to AZD1222 COVID-19 vaccine. Produced via immunoSEQ multiplex PCR; TCRdb's table is partial and in-frame only. The table shows approximately 92,000 clones, with approximately 91% occurring only once. Specimen: peripheral blood, collected on day 0 of AZD1222 vaccination. The receptors come from an adult in good health.

The J gene is TRBJ1-1, the V gene TRBV29-1, with TRBD1 matching over 8 bases. V was pared by 6 bases and J by 1 base, with 7 bases of the junction left unmatched. This CDR3 region has 14 residues. CDR1 is SQVTM, CDR2 ANQGSEA, per germline. CDR3 amino acids: CSVAIGTGNTEAFF. Written as DNA, the CDR3 is TGCAGCGTCGCAATAGGGACAGGGAACACTGAAGCTTTCTTT.

This chain joins TRBV19 and TRBJ1-1; possible D gene TRBD1, 6 bases. The CDR3 spans 13 residues. V was trimmed by 5 bases and J by 4 bases, leaving 11 bases between them. Germline V gene data show CDR1 as LNHDA and CDR2 as SQIVND (reference sequence). The CDR3 DNA follows: TGTGCCAGTAGTGTAGGGGGAGGCACTGAAGCTTTCTTT. It translates to CASSVGGGTEAFF.

V is TRBV3-1 (or the pseudogene TRBV3-2) and J is TRBJ2-4; 8 bases align to TRBD2. The CDR3 has 17 residues. The V gene's germline CDR1 is LGHDT and CDR2 YNNKEL (reference sequence). J was trimmed by 1 base and V by 0 bases; bases with no gene match: 5. The CDR3 coding sequence is TGTGCCAGCAGCCAAGAGGCCGGGGGGGCTGCCAAAAACATTCAGTACTTC. Amino acid sequence: CASSQEAGGAAKNIQYF.

This chain connects TRBV9 to TRBJ2-3; D possibly corresponds to TRBD2 (6 bases). V was clipped by 0 bases and J by 0 bases, with 14 bases between them. CDR1 is SGDLS, CDR2 YYNGEE, per germline. The CDR3 runs to 17 residues. CDR3 residues: CASSVARGTQSTDTQYF. CDR3 in DNA: TGTGCCAGCAGCGTAGCCCGCGGGACTCAGAGCACAGATACGCAGTATTTT.

This rearrangement joins TRBV9 to TRBJ2-3, with 7 bases fitting TRBD2. From germline, CDR1 is SGDLS and CDR2 YYNGEE. J lost 7 bases, V lost 3 bases, and 5 bases had no gene match. The CDR3 is 13 residues long. CDR3 region: CASSEGSGNTQYF. Written as DNA, the CDR3 is TGTGCCAGCAGCGAAGGGAGCGGGAATACGCAGTATTTT.

This clone is a singleton in its sample. The rearrangement links TRBV12-3 or TRBV12-4 to TRBJ1-5; D uncertain. This CDR3 comprises 13 residues. Trimming shortened V by 8 bases and J by 0 bases, and 8 bases separated the two germline ends. CDR3 sequence (DNA): TGTGCCAGCCAAAGAGATAGCAATCAGCCCCAGCATTTT. Its translation is CASQRDSNQPQHF.

The gene calls are TRBV28 and TRBJ1-3, with TRBD1 as a possible D gene (5 bases). Germline V gives CDR1 MDHEN, CDR2 SYDVKM. This CDR3 has 13 amino acids. V shed 8 bases and J shed 4 bases, with 12 bases lying between them. CDR3 nucleotide sequence: TGTGCCAGCGAGACAAGGGGAGGAAACACCATATATTTT. Its translation is CASETRGGNTIYF. The variable domain in full, completed from reference TRBV28 and TRBJ1-3, reads DVKVTQSSRYLVKRTGEKVFLECVQDMDHENMFWYRQDPGLGLRLIYFSYDVKMKEKGDIPEGYSVSREKKERFSLILESASTNQTSMYLCASETRGGNTIYFGEGSWLTVV.

This rearrangement joins TRBV10-1 to TRBJ2-5; no clear D. The CDR3 extends over 14 amino acids. Trimming stripped 3 bases from V and 5 bases from J, with 13 bases between. Germline V gene sequence: CDR1 WNHNN, CDR2 SYGVQD (reference sequence). The CDR3 spells CASSDDPMSETQYF. CDR3 nucleotide sequence: TGCGCCAGCAGTGATGATCCGATGTCGGAGACCCAGTACTTC.

This chain joins TRBV25-1 and TRBJ2-2; D ambiguous. This CDR3 region has 13 residues. V was clipped by 2 bases and J by 7 bases, with 8 bases between them. Germline CDR1 is MGHDK and CDR2 is SYGVNS. This chain's CDR3 is CASSEPLRGELFF. CDR3 sequence (DNA): TGTGCCAGCAGTGAACCCCTCCGCGGGGAGCTGTTTTTT.

The chain uses TRBV5-8 and TRBJ1-1; TRBD1 matches at 9 bases. V shed 2 bases and J 3 bases; nucleotides not matched to a gene: 8. CDR3 size: 16 residues. Germline V CDR1 and CDR2: SGHTS, YDEGEE. The CDR3 is CASSFRQGGMDTEAFF. The CDR3 DNA reads TGTGCCAGCAGCTTCCGACAGGGGGGAATGGACACTGAAGCTTTCTTT.

This clone is a singleton in its sample. V usage is TRBV5-1 and J usage is TRBJ2-7, with D possibly called TRBD1 or TRBD2 (5 bases each). CDR1 is SGHRS, CDR2 YFSETQ, per germline. This CDR3 spans 15 amino acids. Trimming cost V 0 bases and J 0 bases, with 10 bases left between them. The CDR3 loop reads CASSLVPGGSYEQYF. CDR3 DNA: TGCGCCAGCAGCTTGGTACCTGGGGGCTCCTACGAGCAGTACTTC.

The J gene is TRBJ2-4, the V gene TRBV6-1, with 10 nucleotides matching TRBD2. From germline, CDR1 is MNHNS and CDR2 SASEGT. J lost 0 bases, V lost 3 bases, and 5 bases had no gene match. This CDR3 spans 17 amino acids. CDR3 in amino acids: CASSDLLAGLAKNIQYF. The CDR3 DNA follows: TGTGCCAGCAGTGATTTACTAGCGGGGCTAGCCAAAAACATTCAGTACTTC.

This sequence joins TRBV6-1 and TRBJ1-5; D call uncertain. Per the germline V gene, CDR1 is MNHNS and CDR2 is SASEGT. The CDR3 sequence is 16 residues long. V lost 2 bases and J 3 bases, leaving 14 bases between the germline ends. The CDR3 sequence: CASSEISRRSNQPQHF. In nucleotides, the CDR3 is TGTGCCAGCAGTGAAATCTCCCGCAGGTCCAATCAGCCCCAGCATTTT.

The chain links TRBV2 to TRBJ2-2; 9 nucleotides align to TRBD2. The CDR3 sequence is 16 residues long. Losses at the gene ends were 5 bases for V and 2 bases for J; bases not matched to a gene: 6. The V gene's germline CDR1 is SNHLY and CDR2 FYNNEI. CDR3: CASSPQGLANTGELFF. The CDR3 nucleotides read TGTGCCAGCAGTCCGCAGGGACTAGCCAACACCGGGGAGCTGTTTTTT.

The V and J genes are TRBV6-2 or TRBV6-3 and TRBJ1-5, with D uncertain. This CDR3 contains 15 residues. Germline V CDR1 and CDR2: MNHEY, SVGEGT. V was cut by 0 bases and J by 3 bases, with 9 bases left in between. The CDR3 here is CASSYSSLLNQPQHF. CDR3 sequence (DNA): TGTGCCAGCAGTTACTCGTCCCTTCTCAATCAGCCCCAGCATTTT.

This chain links TRBV6-5 with TRBJ1-4; no definite D call. Germline CDR1 is MNHEY and CDR2 is SVGAGI. V gave up 0 bases and J gave up 8 bases, with 13 bases separating them. The CDR3 totals 15 residues. In DNA form, the CDR3 reads TGTGCCAGCAGTTACTCGACTACCACCGGCGAAAAACTGTTTTTT. Amino acids: CASSYSTTTGEKLFF.

This chain joins TRBV6-5 and TRBJ1-6; possible D gene TRBD1, 5 bases. CDR1 and CDR2 (germline): MNHEY, SVGAGI. Trimming removed 0 bases from V and 9 bases from J, with 12 bases in between. The CDR3 is 15 amino acids. The CDR3 sequence is CASSYSNRGSSPLHF. CDR3 coding DNA: TGTGCCAGCAGTTACTCGAATAGGGGTTCTTCACCCCTCCACTTT.

The rearrangement links TRBV7-2 to TRBJ2-3; 11 bases are a match to TRBD2. Trimming cost V 4 bases and J 4 bases; bases outside gene matches: 4. Germline V gene data show CDR1 as SGHTA and CDR2 as FQGNSA. The CDR3 has 15 residues. This CDR3 reads CASSYRLAGSDTQYF. The CDR3 coding sequence is TGTGCCAGCAGCTACCGACTAGCGGGGTCAGATACGCAGTATTTT.

The chain has TRBV5-1 and TRBJ1-4; D remains unclear. Trimming took 2 bases from V and 4 from J, leaving 9 bases between them. CDR1 is SGHRS and CDR2 is YFSETQ in the germline V gene. This CDR3 is 14 amino acids long. The CDR3 reads CASSLLSINEKLFF. CDR3 nucleotides: TGCGCCAGCAGCTTATTGTCGATTAATGAAAAACTGTTTTTT.

V and J are TRBV6-6 and TRBJ1-4; 9 nucleotides match TRBD1. Germline CDR1 reads MNHNY; CDR2 reads SVGAGI (reference sequence). The length of the CDR3 is 14 residues. The V gene end was trimmed by 7 bases and the J gene end by 5 bases; junction bases not matched to a gene: 5. The CDR3 DNA reads as TGTGCCAGCAACAGCGGACAGGGGAATGAAAAACTGTTTTTT. Translation: CASNSGQGNEKLFF.